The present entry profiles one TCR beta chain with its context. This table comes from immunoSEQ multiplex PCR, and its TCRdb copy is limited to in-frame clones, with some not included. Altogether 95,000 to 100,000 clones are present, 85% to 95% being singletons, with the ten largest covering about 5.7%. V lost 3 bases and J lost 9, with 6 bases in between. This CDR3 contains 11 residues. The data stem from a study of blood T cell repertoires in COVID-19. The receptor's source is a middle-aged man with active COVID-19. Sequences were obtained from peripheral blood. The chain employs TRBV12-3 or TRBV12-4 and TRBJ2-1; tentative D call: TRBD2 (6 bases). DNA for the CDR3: TGTGCCAGCAGTTTCGGGAGTGAGCAGTTCTTC. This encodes CASSFGSEQFF.